Given below is one T cell receptor beta chain in context. The data belong to a study of OX40 agonist ivuxolimab in advanced cancers. Sequenced by immunoSEQ multiplex PCR; TCRdb stores in-frame clones only, minus some. The profile covers approximately 76,000 clones, with approximately 86% appearing a single time and around 0.9% taken by the ten largest. The CDR3 extends over 16 amino acids. V lost 0 bases to trimming and J lost 1 base, with 12 bases between them. CDR1 is SGHTA and CDR2 is FQGNSA in the germline V gene. The sequence was obtained from an adult with an advanced solid tumor such as melanoma, head and neck, liver or kidney cancer. The chain combines TRBV7-2 with TRBJ2-5, with D possibly being TRBD2 (6 bases). The source material was CD4+ or CD8+ T cells sorted from blood, sampled in a trial of the OX40 agonist ivuxolimab. The CDR3 loop is CASSLALSAGQETQYF. DNA of the CDR3: TGTGCCAGCAGCTTAGCGTTGTCAGCGGGCCAAGAGACCCAGTACTTC.